The clone carrying this T cell receptor beta chain was recorded many times. Possible read error: a much larger clone is one base away. This CDR3 spans 15 amino acids. Germline CDR1 and CDR2: MGHRA and YSYEKL. The data belong to a study of tumor and adjacent non-tumor tissue in lung cancer. On the study more broadly: There were around 11 adenocarcinoma, a couple of squamous cell carcinoma and 1 small cell lung cancer cases.

The library came from three nested PCR rounds adapted from ARM-PCR protocols. TCRdb re-called the multiplex PCR reads with MiXCR, one entry per CDR3 protein. This table holds 100,000 to 120,000 distinct CDR3 sequences, approximately 84% found once. RNA was extracted from bulk tissue without any cell sorting. The source is a man aged 65 to 85 with non-small cell lung cancer. The chain has TRBV4-1 and TRBJ2-2, with TRBD1 as a possible D gene (8 bases). The sample consisted of lung tumor tissue. CDR3 in amino acids: CANSLGQGGTGELFF. CDR3 sequence (DNA): TGCGCCAACAGCCTCGGACAGGGAGGGACCGGGGAGCTGTTTTTT.